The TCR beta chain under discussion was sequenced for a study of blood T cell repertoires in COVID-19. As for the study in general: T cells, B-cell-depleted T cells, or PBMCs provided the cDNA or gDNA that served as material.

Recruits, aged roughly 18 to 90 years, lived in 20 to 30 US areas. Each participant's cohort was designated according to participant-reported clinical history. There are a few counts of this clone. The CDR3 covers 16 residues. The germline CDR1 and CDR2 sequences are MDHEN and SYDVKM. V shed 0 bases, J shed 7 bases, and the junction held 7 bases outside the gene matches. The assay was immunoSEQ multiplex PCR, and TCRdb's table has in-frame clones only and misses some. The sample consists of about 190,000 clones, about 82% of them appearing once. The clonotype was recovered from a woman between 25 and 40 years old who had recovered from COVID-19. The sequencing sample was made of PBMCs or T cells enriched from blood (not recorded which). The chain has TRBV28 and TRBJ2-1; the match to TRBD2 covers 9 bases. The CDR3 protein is CASSLWKREELNEQFF. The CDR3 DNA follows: TGTGCCAGCAGTTTATGGAAGCGGGAGGAACTGAATGAGCAGTTCTTC.